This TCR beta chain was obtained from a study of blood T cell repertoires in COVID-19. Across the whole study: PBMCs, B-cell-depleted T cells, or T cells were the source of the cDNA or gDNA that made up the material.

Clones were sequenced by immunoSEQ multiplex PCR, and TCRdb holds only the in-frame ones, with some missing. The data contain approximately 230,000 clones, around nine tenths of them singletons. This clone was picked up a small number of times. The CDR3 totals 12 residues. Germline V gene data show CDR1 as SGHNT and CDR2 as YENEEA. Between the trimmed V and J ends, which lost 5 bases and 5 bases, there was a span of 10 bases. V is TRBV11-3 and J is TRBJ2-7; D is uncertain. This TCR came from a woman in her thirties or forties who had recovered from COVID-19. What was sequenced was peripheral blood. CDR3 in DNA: TGTGCCAGCAGCACCTATCGCAACGAGCAGTACTTC. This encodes CASSTYRNEQYF.